This entry features one T cell receptor (beta chain) sequence. Its specificity is not known. This specimen belongs to a study of monozygotic twins with inflammatory bowel disease. The authors made each sample's cDNA in eight separate reactions. No DNA is given; TCRdb re-called the 5' RACE reads and lists each CDR3 protein once. The sample features more than 350,000 distinct CDR3 sequences, with about 2.6% in its top ten. Germline V gene data show CDR1 as KGHSH and CDR2 as LQKENI. The CDR3 consists of 18 residues. Points from the study as a whole: Among the T cells, different subtypes could not be distinguished.

This sequence joins TRBV18 and TRBJ2-5; there is no DNA to check the TCRdb D call of TRBD2. The clonotype was recovered from a human donor with ulcerative colitis or Crohn's disease, or a healthy co-twin of an affected twin (not recorded which). Sequenced: blood. The CDR3 region is CASSPGRLAGALQETQYF.